This is a list of T cell receptor beta chains from one sample in a study of technical replicates of blood from a handful of donors. The protocol was immunoSEQ multiplex PCR, while the TCRdb copy is restricted to in-frame clones and leaves out a portion. The repertoire holds 50,000 or so clones, with roughly 92% as singletons. Material: PBMCs. The receptors shown here come from a human donor in good health. Some clones in this sample may be carry-over from other donors' samples. Both conserved end residues are part of each CDR3. A D gene is named only where the DNA matches it firmly. Part of the rows lack a size; the others show once, few, many or a class for expanded clones.

v_call: TRBV4-1; j_call: TRBJ2-5; d_call: TRBD2; cdr3_length: 14; clone_size: NA; cdr3_aa: CASSSTGGEETQYF; cdr3_nt: TGCGCCAGCAGCTCTACGGGGGGGGAAGAGACCCAGTACTTC
v_call: TRBV7-2; j_call: TRBJ2-7; d_call: TRBD2; cdr3_length: 14; clone_size: NA; cdr3_aa: CASSTGLASGEQYF; cdr3_nt: TGTGCCAGCAGCACGGGACTAGCCTCGGGAGAGCAGTACTTC
v_call: TRBV4-3; j_call: TRBJ1-2; d_call: NA; cdr3_length: 16; clone_size: NA; cdr3_aa: CASSQDIGGGGYGYTF; cdr3_nt: TGCGCCAGCAGCCAAGATATAGGCGGAGGCGGGTATGGCTACACCTTC
v_call: TRBV30; j_call: TRBJ2-7; d_call: TRBD1; cdr3_length: 13; clone_size: NA; cdr3_aa: CALQPTGVDEQYF; cdr3_nt: TGTGCCCTCCAACCGACAGGGGTGGACGAGCAGTACTTC
v_call: TRBV9; j_call: TRBJ2-2; d_call: NA; cdr3_length: 12; clone_size: NA; cdr3_aa: CASSVAAGELFF; cdr3_nt: TGTGCCAGCAGCGTAGCTGCCGGGGAGCTGTTTTTT
v_call: TRBV2; j_call: TRBJ2-2; d_call: NA; cdr3_length: 14; clone_size: NA; cdr3_aa: CASSPRGGTGELFF; cdr3_nt: TGTGCCAGCAGTCCGAGGGGGGGGACCGGGGAGCTGTTTTTT
v_call: TRBV5-1; j_call: TRBJ2-3; d_call: TRBD2; cdr3_length: 19; clone_size: NA; cdr3_aa: CASSLGRLAGGPSTDTQYF; cdr3_nt: TGCGCCAGCAGCTTGGGTAGGCTAGCGGGAGGGCCAAGCACAGATACGCAGTATTTT
v_call: TRBV13; j_call: TRBJ1-2; d_call: NA; cdr3_length: 14; clone_size: NA; cdr3_aa: CASSILDRSYGYTF; cdr3_nt: TGTGCCAGCAGCATACTAGACCGGAGCTATGGCTACACCTTC
v_call: TRBV4-3; j_call: TRBJ2-7; d_call: TRBD2; cdr3_length: 15; clone_size: NA; cdr3_aa: CASSPLLADASEQYF; cdr3_nt: TGCGCCAGCAGCCCCCTACTAGCGGACGCTTCCGAGCAGTACTTC
v_call: TRBV13; j_call: TRBJ2-7; d_call: TRBD1; cdr3_length: 14; clone_size: once; cdr3_aa: CASSSGQISYEQYF; cdr3_nt: TGTGCCAGCAGCTCGGGACAGATTTCCTACGAGCAGTACTTC
v_call: TRBV7-6; j_call: TRBJ1-1; d_call: NA; cdr3_length: 16; clone_size: NA; cdr3_aa: CASSSSLGLMNTEAFF; cdr3_nt: TGTGCCAGCAGCTCCAGCCTGGGACTAATGAACACTGAAGCTTTCTTT
v_call: TRBV30; j_call: TRBJ1-4; d_call: NA; cdr3_length: 12; clone_size: few; cdr3_aa: CAWSEGREKLFF; cdr3_nt: TGTGCCTGGAGTGAGGGGAGGGAAAAACTGTTTTTT
v_call: TRBV14; j_call: TRBJ2-2; d_call: TRBD2; cdr3_length: 16; clone_size: NA; cdr3_aa: CASSLRGDGGAGELFF; cdr3_nt: TGTGCCAGCAGCCTCCGGGGGGACGGAGGGGCCGGGGAGCTGTTTTTT
v_call: TRBV9; j_call: TRBJ1-2; d_call: TRBD1; cdr3_length: 14; clone_size: NA; cdr3_aa: CASSVSTGYYGYTF; cdr3_nt: TGTGCCAGCAGTGTGTCGACAGGGTACTATGGCTACACCTTC
v_call: TRBV29-1; j_call: TRBJ2-5; d_call: NA; cdr3_length: 10; clone_size: NA; cdr3_aa: CSVTWETQYF; cdr3_nt: TGCAGCGTCACATGGGAGACCCAGTACTTC
v_call: TRBV6-5; j_call: TRBJ1-3; d_call: NA; cdr3_length: 14; clone_size: NA; cdr3_aa: CASSSAGRGNTIYF; cdr3_nt: TGTGCCAGCAGTTCGGCAGGCCGTGGAAACACCATATATTTT
v_call: TRBV25-1; j_call: TRBJ2-3; d_call: TRBD2; cdr3_length: 16; clone_size: NA; cdr3_aa: CASTDRGLATSDTQYF; cdr3_nt: TGTGCCAGCACCGATCGCGGACTAGCGACTTCAGATACGCAGTATTTT
v_call: TRBV5-1; j_call: TRBJ1-3; d_call: NA; cdr3_length: 14; clone_size: once; cdr3_aa: CASSYQGTGNTIYF; cdr3_nt: TGCGCCAGCAGCTACCAGGGTACTGGAAACACCATATATTTT
v_call: TRBV5-1; j_call: TRBJ1-2; d_call: NA; cdr3_length: 13; clone_size: NA; cdr3_aa: CASSFQGNYGYTF; cdr3_nt: TGCGCCAGCAGCTTTCAGGGAAACTATGGCTACACCTTC
v_call: TRBV29-1; j_call: TRBJ1-5; d_call: TRBD1; cdr3_length: 13; clone_size: NA; cdr3_aa: CSVSQGENQPQHF; cdr3_nt: TGCAGCGTTTCACAGGGGGAAAATCAGCCCCAGCATTTT
v_call: TRBV19; j_call: TRBJ2-7; d_call: TRBD2; cdr3_length: 15; clone_size: NA; cdr3_aa: CASSIERGPIYEQYF; cdr3_nt: TGTGCCAGTAGTATCGAGCGGGGGCCCATATACGAGCAGTACTTC
v_call: TRBV4-3; j_call: TRBJ2-5; d_call: NA; cdr3_length: 15; clone_size: few; cdr3_aa: CASSQDEGLGETQYF; cdr3_nt: TGCGCCAGCAGCCAAGATGAAGGACTCGGGGAGACCCAGTACTTC